This T cell receptor beta chain originates from a study of response to subunit inactivated influenza vaccine (dated by TCRdb to between 2018 and 2020). For context, the study as a whole: Deep quantitative T cell receptor repertoire profiling was used in the study to track responses to a trivalent subunit inactivated influenza vaccine. Study-wide findings and limitations: The authors proposed that each seasonal influenza vaccination may bring in only a limited number of new T cells.

With regard to this clonotype: What this receptor recognizes is not known. No per-base quality is available; no much larger clone lies one base away.

The time point label for this specimen denotes: 40 to 45 days after influenza vaccine administration. The receptor library was made with RT-PCR. The sequencer was an Illumina HiSeq 2500. The public reads were reanalyzed by TCRdb: fastp trimming at Q25, MiXCR alignment, in-frame beta chains only. Every distinct CDR3 protein forms one entry, paired with its most common genes and DNA. The sample table shows about half a million distinct CDR3 sequences, and about a tenth are seen once. Clones ranked in the top ten supply approximately 12% of the sample. CDR1 LGHDT and CDR2 YNNKEL were looked up in the germline V gene (reference sequence). Germline trimming amounts to 2 bases on V and 0 bases on J, with 6 as the count of junction bases outside the gene matches. The CDR3 goes from the cysteine to the phenylalanine over 16 residues. Left in the record is the CDR3 DNA by itself, 48 bases read in frame from the first base.

Sequenced material: PBMCs from blood, taken roughly 48 days after vaccination. Recombination joined TRBV3-1 with TRBJ2-5; TRBD1 matches 7 bases in the middle. The receptor was isolated from a man aged 45-65 years who received an inactivated influenza vaccine. Donor details come from another sample of the same person, matched by shared clones. In nucleotides, the sequence is TGTGCCAGCAGCCAACGGACAGGAGCGGACCAAGAGACCCAGTACTTC. Its protein product is CASSQRTGADQETQYF.